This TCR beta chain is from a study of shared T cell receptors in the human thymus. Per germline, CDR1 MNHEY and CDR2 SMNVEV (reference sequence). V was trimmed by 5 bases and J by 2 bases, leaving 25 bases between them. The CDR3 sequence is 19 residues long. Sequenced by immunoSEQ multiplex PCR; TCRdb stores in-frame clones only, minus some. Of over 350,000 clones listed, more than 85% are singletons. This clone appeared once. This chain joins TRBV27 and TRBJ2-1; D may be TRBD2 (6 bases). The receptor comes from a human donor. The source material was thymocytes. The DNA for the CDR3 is TGTGCCAGCAGTCCGGCTAGCGCACTACAACCCGACACCTACAATGAGCAGTTCTTC. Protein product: CASSPASALQPDTYNEQFF.